Only a few counts were recorded for the clone carrying this TCR beta chain. It was with a sample-barcoded 5' primer and a J-beta primer mix that a second PCR of roughly 7 to 12 cycles was run. Each CDR3 protein is one row after TCRdb ran MiXCR on the 5' RACE reads. The repertoire has more than 500,000 distinct CDR3 sequences, around 27% of them found once; the top ten carry over 3.5%. These data belong to a study of blood T cells in healthy people across ages. These records were also assigned to another study, of T cells of mothers and their children.

The clonotype originates from a boy between 2 and 15 years old in good health. Input material: blood.

The CDR3 DNA reads as TGTGCCAGCAGCGAATTGGACAGGGTCCCTGAAGCTTTCTTT. Translating gives CASSELDRVPEAFF. V usage is TRBV2 and J usage is TRBJ1-1; 8 bases match TRBD1. The junction had 9 bases not matched to a gene; V was cut back by 6 bases and J by 6 bases. Germline V lookup: CDR1 SNHLY, CDR2 FYNNEI. This CDR3 contains 14 residues.